These 32 T cell receptor beta chains were sequenced from one sample in a study of blood T cell repertoires in COVID-19. Only in-frame clones appear in the TCRdb table, and some are missing; sequencing was by immunoSEQ multiplex PCR. The sample records roughly 100,000 clones, over 85% being singletons. The sequencing sample was made of peripheral blood. These receptors all come from an elderly woman in a cohort sampled during active COVID-19.

This clone was counted a single time. The CDR3 sequence: CAISGTSYSPYNEQFF. CDR3 coding DNA: TGTGCCATCAGTGGGACATCTTACTCTCCTTACAATGAGCAGTTCTTC. The chain carries TRBV10-3 and TRBJ2-1; D possibly corresponds to TRBD1 (5 bases). Germline V CDR1 and CDR2: ENHRY, SYGVKD. This CDR3 is built from 16 residues. The V end lost 4 bases, the J end lost 4 bases, and 17 bases lay between the germline ends.

V gene TRBV24-1 combines with J gene TRBJ2-1, with 8 bases aligning to TRBD2. The CDR3 is made up of 19 amino acids. From germline, CDR1 is KGHDR and CDR2 SFDVKD. J lost 8 bases, V lost 2 bases, and 19 bases had no gene match. As DNA, the CDR3 is TGTGCCACCAGTGATTCCCCGGGACTAGGAAAGACTCAATGGGATGAGCAGTTCTTC. Protein: CATSDSPGLGKTQWDEQFF.

The CDR3 region has the DNA TGCGCCAGCAGCTTGGGGGGTAGCGTAAAAACCGGGGAGCTGTTTTTT. This encodes CASSLGGSVKTGELFF. The V gene is TRBV5-1, the J gene TRBJ2-2, with D possibly TRBD2 on 5 matching bases. Germline CDR1 SGHRS, CDR2 YFSETQ. The CDR3 runs 16 residues. The germline V and J ends were trimmed by 0 bases and 5 bases, with 14 bases remaining between them. Combining the CDR3 with reference TRBV5-1 and TRBJ2-2 gives the whole variable domain KAGVTQTPRYLIKTRGQQVTLSCSPISGHRSVSWYQQTPGQGLQFLFEYFSETQRNKGNFPGRFSGRQFSNSRSEMNVSTLELGDSALYLCASSLGGSVKTGELFFGEGSRLTVL.

DNA of the CDR3: TGTGCCAGCAGCCTTATGGGACAGGGGAAGGACTATGGCTACACCTTC. As protein: CASSLMGQGKDYGYTF. V and J are TRBV5-8 and TRBJ1-2; 10 nucleotides line up with TRBD1. Germline trimming cut 4 bases from V and 3 bases from J; bases unmatched to any gene: 9. This CDR3 region has 16 residues. The germline gives CDR1 SGHTS, CDR2 YDEGEE.

This clone was recorded once. J is TRBJ1-4 and V is TRBV5-1; 10 positions match TRBD1. After removal of 1 base from V and 5 bases from J, the junction contained 14 bases not matched to a gene. Per the germline V gene, CDR1 is SGHRS and CDR2 is YFSETQ. This CDR3 comprises 19 residues. CDR3 amino acids: CASSLIPGTGEGENEKLFF. CDR3 coding DNA: TGCGCCAGCAGCTTGATTCCCGGGACAGGGGAAGGGGAAAATGAAAAACTGTTTTTT.

This clone has only a few counts. The chain links TRBV4-1 to TRBJ2-7; TRBD1 aligns across 8 bases. V was pared by 8 bases and J by 3 bases, with 12 bases of the junction left unmatched. Germline V lookup: CDR1 MGHRA, CDR2 YSYEKL. The CDR3 loop spans 15 amino acids. This chain's CDR3 is CASVSLSTGGYEQYF. The DNA of the CDR3 is TGCGCCAGCGTCTCCCTTAGTACAGGGGGCTACGAGCAGTACTTC.

This chain uses TRBV14 with TRBJ2-7, with 12 bases that match TRBD2. V lost 6 bases and J lost 9; bases outside the gene matches: 9. CDR3 length: 14 amino acids. CDR1 and CDR2 from the germline V gene are SGHDN and FVKESK. The CDR3 nucleotides read TGTGCCAGCAGTCAGGAACTAGCGGGGGGCCCGCAGTACTTC. Translated, it gives CASSQELAGGPQYF.

The chain links TRBV24-1 to TRBJ2-3, with 8 positions matching TRBD1. The CDR3 extends over 19 amino acids. Looked up from germline, CDR1 is KGHDR and CDR2 is SFDVKD. Germline trimming cut 1 base from V and 8 bases from J; bases unmatched to any gene: 19. CDR3 DNA: TGTGCCACCAGTGATTTAGATCCTGGACAGGGCGTACCTGTTGGTACGCAGTATTTT. Translated, it gives CATSDLDPGQGVPVGTQYF.

This clone was detected only once. This rearrangement joins TRBV5-4 to TRBJ2-5; tentatively, D is TRBD2 (6 bases). This CDR3 has 14 residues. The germline CDR1 and CDR2 sequences are SGHNT and YYREEE (reference sequence). V lost 1 base and J lost 5, with 12 bases in between. CDR3 DNA: TGTGCCAGCAGCTTGCCCGGGAGCCGGGAGACCCAGTACTTC. This sequence encodes CASSLPGSRETQYF.

This chain joins TRBV5-4 and TRBJ1-3; the D is unclear. Trimming shortened V by 0 bases and J by 0 bases, and 10 bases separated the two germline ends. The CDR3 loop spans 16 amino acids. CDR1 is SGHNT and CDR2 is YYREEE in the germline V gene (reference sequence). The CDR3 bases are TGTGCCAGCAGCTTGGATCCCCCCCGCTCTGGAAACACCATATATTTT. It codes for CASSLDPPRSGNTIYF.

CDR3 coding DNA: TGTGCCAGCAGCTTAGCCGCGGCGGGGAGCTACAATGAGCAGTTCTTC. It yields the protein CASSLAAAGSYNEQFF. The chain carries TRBV13 and TRBJ2-1; possible D gene TRBD2, 6 bases. This CDR3 is built from 16 residues. The germline CDR1 and CDR2 sequences are PRHDT and FYEKMQ (reference sequence). The germline V and J ends were trimmed by 1 base and 3 bases, with 13 bases remaining between them. The full variable domain, completed using reference TRBV13 and TRBJ2-1, is AAGVIQSPRHLIKEKRETATLKCYPIPRHDTVYWYQQGPGQDPQFLISFYEKMQSDKGSIPDRFSAQQFSDYHSELNMSSLELGDSALYFCASSLAAAGSYNEQFFGPGTRLTVL.

The chain is built from TRBV28 and TRBJ1-4; D is unclear. V was shortened by 5 bases and J by 6 bases, with 7 bases between the two germline ends. The CDR3 has 12 residues. Germline V lookup: CDR1 MDHEN, CDR2 SYDVKM. The DNA for the CDR3 is TGTGCCAGCAGTCCCTCAGATGAAAAACTGTTTTTT. Translation: CASSPSDEKLFF.

The gene calls are TRBV25-1 and TRBJ2-5; possibly TRBD2 for D (6 bases). This CDR3 has 14 residues. Germline values: CDR1 MGHDK, CDR2 SYGVNS. V was shortened by 5 bases and J by 2 bases, with 12 bases between the two germline ends. CDR3 loop: CASSRDWTQETQYF. The CDR3 nucleotides are TGTGCCAGCAGTCGGGACTGGACACAAGAGACCCAGTACTTC.

The rearrangement uses TRBV2 and TRBJ2-3, with 7 positions matching TRBD1. The CDR3 covers 15 residues. The V segment lost 5 bases and the J segment 0 bases; nucleotides outside the gene matches: 5. Per the germline V gene, CDR1 is SNHLY and CDR2 is FYNNEI. The CDR3 reads CASSSDRWSTDTQYF. Written as DNA, the CDR3 is TGTGCCAGCAGTTCGGACAGGTGGAGCACAGATACGCAGTATTTT.

The chain has TRBV5-4 and TRBJ2-5, with 14 bases identical to TRBD2. Losses at the gene ends were 4 bases for V and 1 base for J; bases not matched to a gene: 9. CDR1 is SGHNT and CDR2 is YYREEE in the germline V gene (reference sequence). CDR3 length: 18 amino acids. The CDR3 bases are TGTGCCAGCAGCCCGGGACTAGCGGGGGACTACATCCAAGAGACCCAGTACTTC. Translation gives CASSPGLAGDYIQETQYF.

The genes are TRBV5-4 and TRBJ2-3, with 8 bases identical to TRBD2. Germline loops: CDR1 SGHNT, CDR2 YYREEE (reference sequence). This CDR3 contains 15 residues. V dropped 0 bases and J dropped 5; count of bases not matched to a gene: 5. The CDR3 DNA reads TGTGCCAGCAGCTTGGAACTAGCGGACATAGATACGCAGTATTTT. This codes for CASSLELADIDTQYF.

The chain has TRBV19 and TRBJ1-5, with TRBD1 matching over 7 bases. Germline assignment: CDR1 LNHDA and CDR2 SQIVND (reference sequence). Germline trimming cut 3 bases from V and 5 bases from J; bases unmatched to any gene: 16. CDR3 length: 18 amino acids. DNA of the CDR3: TGTGCCAGTAGTATCTACTGGGCAGGGGGGACTTCCGATCAGCCCCAGCATTTT. This encodes CASSIYWAGGTSDQPQHF.

This chain uses TRBV24-1 with TRBJ1-2; 7 bases agree with TRBD1. This CDR3 contains 11 residues. In germline, CDR1 is KGHDR, CDR2 SFDVKD. J was trimmed by 3 bases and V by 10 bases; bases with no gene match: 1. CDR3 sequence reads: CATGTDYGYTF. In DNA form, the CDR3 reads TGTGCCACGGGGACAGACTATGGCTACACCTTC.

This chain joins TRBV5-1 and TRBJ2-2, with D perhaps matching TRBD2 (6 bases). Trimming shortened V by 4 bases and J by 2 bases, and 15 bases separated the two germline ends. The CDR3 has 16 amino acids. Germline V lookup: CDR1 SGHRS, CDR2 YFSETQ. The CDR3, as DNA: TGCGCCAGCAGCGTAACCGGGACTGCTAACACCGGGGAGCTGTTTTTT. It specifies CASSVTGTANTGELFF.

CDR3 coding DNA: TGTGCCAGCAGTTCTGCGGGCGGGGGTAGACTAGAGCAGTACTTC. Translated: CASSSAGGGRLEQYF. V usage is TRBV5-6 and J usage is TRBJ2-7, with TRBD2 matching over 7 bases. V gave up 5 bases and J gave up 7 bases; unmatched junction bases: 15. This CDR3 contains 15 residues. Germline CDR1 and CDR2: SGHDT and YYEEEE.

V usage is TRBV5-1 and J usage is TRBJ2-6; maybe TRBD1 (5 bases). V was trimmed by 4 bases and J by 2 bases, leaving 16 bases between them. CDR3 size: 17 residues. Per the germline V gene, CDR1 is SGHRS and CDR2 is YFSETQ. The CDR3, as DNA: TGCGCCAGCAGCCCCCAAGGGGTCACGGCTGGGGCCAACGTCCTGACTTTC. Translation gives CASSPQGVTAGANVLTF.

V gene TRBV3-1 (or the pseudogene TRBV3-2) combines with J gene TRBJ2-3; TRBD2 aligns across 7 bases. Germline CDR1 reads LGHDT; CDR2 reads YNNKEL (reference sequence). V was clipped by 2 bases and J by 4 bases; unmatched bases: 3. This CDR3 region has 14 residues. The CDR3 protein is CASSQTSAADTQYF. CDR3 DNA sequence: TGTGCCAGCAGCCAAACTAGCGCGGCAGATACGCAGTATTTT.

The chain couples TRBV27 to TRBJ1-5, with D perhaps matching TRBD1 (5 bases). The CDR3 has 14 residues. The germline V gene encodes CDR1 MNHEY and CDR2 SMNVEV (reference sequence). The germline V and J ends were trimmed by 8 bases and 7 bases, with 18 bases remaining between them. CDR3 bases: TGTGCCAGCGGCATCACCAGGGATGGGCAGCCCCAGCATTTT. Translated, it gives CASGITRDGQPQHF.

In its sample, this clone was seen once. J is TRBJ2-3 and V is TRBV4-1, with 11 bases aligning to TRBD2. The CDR3 is 17 residues long. CDR1 and CDR2 from the germline V gene are MGHRA and YSYEKL. The ends lost 5 bases at V and 7 bases at J; junction bases unmatched: 14. The CDR3 here is CASSEALSGGAGNTQYF. The CDR3 coding sequence is TGCGCCAGCAGCGAAGCGCTTAGCGGGGGGGCAGGGAATACGCAGTATTTT.

The chain combines TRBV6-5 with TRBJ1-1, with D hard to call. This CDR3 has 13 amino acids. Trimming left V 10 bases short and J 1 base short, with 13 bases between. CDR1 MNHEY and CDR2 SVGAGI come from the germline V gene. CDR3 region: CATALEGNTEAFF. CDR3 nucleotides: TGTGCCACCGCCCTGGAGGGGAACACTGAAGCTTTCTTT.

This clone has a single count. This chain links TRBV28 with TRBJ2-7; possibly TRBD1 for D (5 bases). With 6 bases removed from V and 4 bases from J, the gap between germline ends came to 16 bases. This CDR3 contains 14 residues. CDR1 is MDHEN and CDR2 is SYDVKM in the germline V gene. CDR3 bases: TGTGCCAGCAGACTTTCTGACAGCCCTTACGAGCAGTACTTC. Translated, it gives CASRLSDSPYEQYF.

The genes are TRBV5-6 and TRBJ2-3; 8 bases agree with TRBD2. V was clipped by 0 bases and J by 1 base; unmatched bases: 1. CDR1 is SGHDT, CDR2 YYEEEE, per germline. CDR3 length: 15 amino acids. CDR3 loop: CASSLELAGTDTQYF. The CDR3 DNA reads as TGTGCCAGCAGCTTGGAACTAGCGGGCACAGATACGCAGTATTTT.

The chain recombines TRBV5-1 with TRBJ2-3; D uncertain. This CDR3 region has 14 residues. Germline V gene sequence: CDR1 SGHRS, CDR2 YFSETQ. Trimming cost V 0 bases and J 3 bases, with 8 bases left between them. The CDR3 nucleotides are TGCGCCAGCAGCTTGGTCAGGTCAACAGATACGCAGTATTTT. Translating it yields CASSLVRSTDTQYF.

The CDR3 DNA is TGTGCCAGTAGGCGGCCCTCTAGACCCCAGCATTTT. Translating it yields CASRRPSRPQHF. J is TRBJ1-5 and V is TRBV19; no reliable D call. The CDR3 sequence is 12 residues long. CDR1 LNHDA and CDR2 SQIVND come from the germline V gene (reference sequence). Trimming removed 6 bases from V and 10 bases from J, with 13 bases in between.

The V call is TRBV11-3, the J call TRBJ2-2, with D perhaps matching TRBD1 (6 bases). CDR1 and CDR2 from the germline V gene are SGHNT and YENEEA. This CDR3 has 15 amino acids. V lost 5 bases to trimming and J lost 1 base, with 11 bases between them. The CDR3 reads CASSPTGLNTGELFF. DNA for the CDR3: TGTGCCAGCAGCCCTACAGGGTTGAACACCGGGGAGCTGTTTTTT.

This clone has a single count. V and J are TRBV9 and TRBJ1-1, with TRBD1 matching 8 bases. V was clipped by 4 bases and J by 2 bases; unmatched bases: 7. The CDR3 extends over 15 amino acids. Germline V lookup: CDR1 SGDLS, CDR2 YYNGEE. CDR3 DNA sequence: TGTGCCAGCAGCCCCGGGACAGGAGCAAACACTGAAGCTTTCTTT. Translation gives CASSPGTGANTEAFF.

The V call is TRBV9, the J call TRBJ2-1, with 10 bases lining up with TRBD2. J gave up 8 bases and V 6 bases, and 11 bases lay outside the gene matches. CDR1 and CDR2 from the germline V gene are SGDLS and YYNGEE. This CDR3 has 15 residues. Here the CDR3 DNA reads TGTGCCAGCATGGAGGGGGGACTAGCGTCTGATGAGCAGTTCTTC. It yields the protein CASMEGGLASDEQFF.